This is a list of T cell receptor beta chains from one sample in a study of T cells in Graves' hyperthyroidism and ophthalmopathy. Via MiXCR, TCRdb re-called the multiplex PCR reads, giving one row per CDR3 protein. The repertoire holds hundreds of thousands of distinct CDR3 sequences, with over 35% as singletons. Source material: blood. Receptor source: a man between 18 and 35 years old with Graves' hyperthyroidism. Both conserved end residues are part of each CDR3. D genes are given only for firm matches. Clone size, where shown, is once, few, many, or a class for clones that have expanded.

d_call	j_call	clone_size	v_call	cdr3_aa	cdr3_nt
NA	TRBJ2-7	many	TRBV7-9	CASSLVLRSYEQYF	TGTGCCAGCAGCTTAGTGTTGAGGTCCTACGAGCAGTACTTC
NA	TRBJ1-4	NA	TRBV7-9	CASSLEGSRATNEKLFF	TGTGCCAGCAGCTTGGAAGGGTCCCGAGCGACTAATGAAAAACTGTTTTTT
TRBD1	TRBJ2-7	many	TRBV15	CATSLGGTGERYEQYF	TGTGCCACCAGCCTAGGCGGGACAGGGGAACGGTACGAGCAGTACTTC
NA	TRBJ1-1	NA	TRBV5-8	CASSSPGRTNTEAFF	TGTGCCAGCAGCAGTCCGGGACGGACGAACACTGAAGCTTTCTTT
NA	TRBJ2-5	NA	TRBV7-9	CASSRTVGFLETQYF	TGTGCCAGCAGCCGGACTGTGGGTTTCTTGGAGACCCAGTACTTC
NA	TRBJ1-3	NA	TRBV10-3	CAISETGYSGNTIYF	TGTGCCATCAGTGAAACAGGGTATTCTGGAAACACCATATATTTT
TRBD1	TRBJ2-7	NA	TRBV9	CASSLRQGGKYEQYF	TGTGCCAGCAGCCTCCGACAGGGGGGAAAGTACGAGCAGTACTTC
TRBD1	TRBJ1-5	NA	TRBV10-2	CASSESVTGPNQPQHF	TGCGCCAGCAGTGAGTCGGTGACAGGGCCCAATCAGCCCCAGCATTTT
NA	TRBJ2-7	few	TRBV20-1	CSARDRRTGEQYF	TGCAGTGCTAGAGATCGGAGGACGGGGGAGCAGTACTTC
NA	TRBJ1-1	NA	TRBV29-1	CRTVVNTEAFF	TGCAGGACTGTCGTGAACACTGAAGCTTTCTTT
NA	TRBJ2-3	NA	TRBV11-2	CASNPVTGTDTQYF	TGTGCCAGCAACCCCGTAACAGGCACAGATACGCAGTATTTT
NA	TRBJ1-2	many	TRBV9	CASSVYSYGYTF	TGTGCCAGCAGCGTATACAGCTATGGCTACACCTTC
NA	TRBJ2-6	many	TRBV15	CATSSPTGSGANVLTF	TGTGCCACCAGCAGCCCCACGGGCTCTGGGGCCAACGTCCTGACTTTC
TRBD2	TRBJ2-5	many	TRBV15	CATSPRLAGQETQYF	TGTGCCACCAGCCCCCGACTAGCGGGCCAAGAGACCCAGTACTTC
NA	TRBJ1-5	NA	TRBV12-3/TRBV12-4	CASSSSTGSPNQPQHF	TGTGCCAGCAGTTCTTCTACAGGGTCTCCTAATCAGCCCCAGCATTTT
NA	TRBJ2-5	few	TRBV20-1	CSARGERAFQETQYF	TGCAGTGCTAGGGGGGAGCGGGCCTTCCAAGAGACCCAGTACTTC
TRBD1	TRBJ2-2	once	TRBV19	CASRLLRGHTGELFF	TGTGCCAGTAGGCTACTCAGGGGGCACACCGGGGAGCTGTTTTTT
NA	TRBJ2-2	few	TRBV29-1	CSVETIKGPNGELFF	TGCAGCGTTGAAACGATTAAAGGCCCCAACGGGGAGCTGTTTTTT
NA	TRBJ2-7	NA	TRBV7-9	CASSFSSVTYEQYF	TGTGCCAGCAGCTTCTCCAGCGTAACCTACGAGCAGTACTTC
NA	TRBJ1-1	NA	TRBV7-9	CASSQTQEVAEAEAFF	TGTGCCAGCAGCCAAACACAGGAGGTGGCCGAAGCTGAAGCTTTCTTT
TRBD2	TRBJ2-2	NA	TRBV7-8	CANTYRSGGASGELFF	TGTGCCAACACCTACCGTAGCGGGGGGGCGTCCGGGGAGCTGTTTTTT
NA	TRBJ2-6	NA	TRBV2	CASRPIRDNVLTF	TGTGCCAGCAGACCGATCCGGGACAACGTCCTGACTTTC
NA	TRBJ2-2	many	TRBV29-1	CSVYTLTGPVVTGELFF	TGCAGCGTTTACACCCTTACAGGGCCGGTCGTCACCGGGGAGCTGTTTTTT
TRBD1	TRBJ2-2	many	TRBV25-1	CASAPGQVNTGELFF	TGTGCCAGTGCTCCGGGACAGGTTAACACCGGGGAGCTGTTTTTT
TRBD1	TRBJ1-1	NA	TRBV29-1	CSGTTGSEAFF	TGCAGCGGGACGACAGGGTCTGAAGCTTTCTTT
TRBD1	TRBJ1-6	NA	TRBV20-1	CSATPGQYNSPLHF	TGCAGTGCAACCCCGGGACAGTATAATTCACCCCTCCACTTT
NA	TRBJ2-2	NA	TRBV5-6	CASSLDPTATGELFF	TGTGCCAGCAGCTTGGACCCCACCGCCACCGGGGAGCTGTTTTTT
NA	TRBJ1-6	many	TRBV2	CASGPANSPLHF	TGTGCCAGCGGACCAGCAAATTCACCCCTCCACTTT
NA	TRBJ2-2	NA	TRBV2	CASSRAFTGELFF	TGTGCCAGCAGCCGGGCTTTCACCGGGGAGCTGTTTTTT
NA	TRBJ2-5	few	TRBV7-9	CASSLVGDRGTQYF	TGTGCCAGCAGCTTAGTAGGGGATCGGGGGACCCAGTACTTC
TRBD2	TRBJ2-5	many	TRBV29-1	CSAASGQETQYF	TGCAGCGCTGCTAGCGGACAAGAGACCCAGTACTTC
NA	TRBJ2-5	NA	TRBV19	CASSTRPEETQYF	TGTGCCAGCAGTACCCGCCCTGAGGAGACCCAGTACTTC
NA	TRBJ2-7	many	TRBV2	CASSPTASSHEQYF	TGTGCCAGCAGCCCGACAGCCTCCTCCCACGAGCAGTACTTC
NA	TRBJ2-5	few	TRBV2	CASSEGRDGQTQYF	TGTGCCAGCAGTGAAGGGAGAGATGGTCAGACCCAGTACTTC
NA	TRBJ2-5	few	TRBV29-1	CSVGGGGQPQYF	TGCAGCGTAGGGGGCGGGGGTCAGCCCCAGTACTTC
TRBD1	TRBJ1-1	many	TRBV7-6	CASSLETGGNTEAFF	TGTGCCAGCAGCTTAGAGACAGGGGGGAACACTGAAGCTTTCTTT
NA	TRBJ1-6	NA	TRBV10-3	CASSYQLQGNSPPHF	TGTGCCAGCAGTTACCAGTTGCAGGGAAATTCACCCCCCCACTTT
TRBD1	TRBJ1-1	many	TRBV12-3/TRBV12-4	CASSRDRVNAEAFF	TGTGCCAGCAGTCGGGACAGGGTAAACGCTGAAGCTTTCTTT
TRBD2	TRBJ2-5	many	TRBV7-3	CASSQSRESETQYF	TGTGCCAGCAGCCAATCGCGGGAGAGCGAGACCCAGTACTTC
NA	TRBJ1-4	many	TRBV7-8	CASALGEEKLFF	TGTGCCAGTGCTTTGGGGGAGGAAAAACTGTTTTTT
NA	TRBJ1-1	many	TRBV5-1	CASSFESTTEAFF	TGCGCCAGCAGCTTTGAGAGTACCACTGAAGCTTTCTTT
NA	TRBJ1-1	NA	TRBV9	CASSVDGPGMTEAFF	TGTGCCAGCAGCGTAGACGGACCGGGGATGACTGAAGCTTTCTTT
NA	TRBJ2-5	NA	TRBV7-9	CASSWQGFETQYF	TGTGCCAGCAGCTGGCAGGGATTTGAGACCCAGTACTTC
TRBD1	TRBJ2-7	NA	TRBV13	CASRKSGTGSYEQYF	TGTGCCAGCCGCAAATCCGGGACAGGTAGTTACGAGCAGTACTTC